A selection of T cell receptor beta chains follows, all from one sample in a study of early T cells in non-severe SARS-CoV-2 infection. Each CDR3 protein gets one entry after TCRdb re-called the 5' RACE reads with MiXCR. Here the sample spans around 46,000 distinct CDR3 sequences, less than 6.5% being singletons. The specimen comprised whole blood, sampled at baseline. Receptors originate from an adult who was a healthcare worker with PCR-confirmed SARS-CoV-2 infection or an uninfected control (not recorded which). Both conserved end residues are part of each CDR3. A D gene is named only where the DNA matches it firmly. Only some rows state a clone size, as once, few, many or a class for expanded clones.

j_call d_call clone_size v_call cdr3_nt cdr3_aa
TRBJ1-1 . . TRBV11-2 TGTGCCAGCAGCTTTGGTAGGATTGACACTGAAGCTTTCTTT CASSFGRIDTEAFF
TRBJ1-1 . many TRBV6-2/TRBV6-3 TGTGCCAGCAGCCGCACCGGGAGCGAAGCTTTCTTT CASSRTGSEAFF
TRBJ1-4 . many TRBV29-1 TGCAGCGTTGAGCTGGGAACTAATGAAAAACTGTTTTTT CSVELGTNEKLFF
TRBJ2-7 . many TRBV12-3/TRBV12-4 TGTGCCAGCAGTTTATATCTAGCATCCAACGAGCAGTACTTC CASSLYLASNEQYF
TRBJ1-5 . many TRBV28 TGTGCCACCATGAGGTATACCGGGACAAACAATCAGCCCCAGCATTTT CATMRYTGTNNQPQHF
TRBJ2-1 TRBD1 many TRBV19 TGTGCCAGTAGTGACCGGGGACAGGGTAGCTACAATGAGCAGTTCTTC CASSDRGQGSYNEQFF
TRBJ1-5 TRBD1 many TRBV4-2 TGTGCCAGCAGCCAAGACCGGGACAGGGGTCAGCCCCAGCATTTT CASSQDRDRGQPQHF
TRBJ2-7 . many TRBV20-1 TGCAGTGCTAGGACACTAGAAGAATACGAGCAGTACTTC CSARTLEEYEQYF
TRBJ1-2 . few TRBV29-1 TGCAGCGTTGAGGGGGTCTATGGCTACACCTTC CSVEGVYGYTF
TRBJ2-1 TRBD2 few TRBV14 TGTGCCAGCAGCCCGACCCTAGCGGGAGGCCCTAATGATGAGCAGTTCTTC CASSPTLAGGPNDEQFF
TRBJ2-7 TRBD2 many TRBV3-1 TGTGCCAGCAGCCAAGACCATCCTAGCGGTACCTTTTATTACGAGCAGTACTTC CASSQDHPSGTFYYEQYF
TRBJ1-2 . many TRBV29-1 TGCAGCGTTCAGGCTAACAGGGTATATGGCTACACCTTC CSVQANRVYGYTF
TRBJ2-7 TRBD1 many TRBV19 TGTGCCAGTAGTCCGGGACAGGGGGCTAACTACGAGCAGTACTTC CASSPGQGANYEQYF
TRBJ2-6 . many TRBV30 TGTGCCTGGAGCGTGGGGGGTACTGGGGCCAACGTCCTGACTTTC CAWSVGGTGANVLTF
TRBJ2-7 TRBD1 few TRBV6-5 TGTGCCAGCAGGGGACAGAGCTACGAGCAGTACTTC CASRGQSYEQYF
TRBJ2-1 TRBD2 many TRBV6-1 TGTGCCAGCAGTCCAATGAGACTAGCGGGAGGCAATGAGCAGTTCTTC CASSPMRLAGGNEQFF
TRBJ2-7 TRBD2 many TRBV7-8 TGTGCCAGCAGCCCCGGGACTAGTCATCCCAAGCAGTACTTC CASSPGTSHPKQYF
TRBJ2-1 . many TRBV5-6 TGTGCCAGCAGTCGAGTTTGGGGGAGCTCCTACAATGAGCAGTTCTTC CASSRVWGSSYNEQFF
TRBJ2-7 . many TRBV20-1 TGCAGTGCTCGCTTAGCCTACGAGCAGTACTTC CSARLAYEQYF
TRBJ2-1 TRBD2 many TRBV25-1 TGTGCCAGCAGTGAGGACAGACTAGCGGGAGGCTCCTACAATGAGCAGTTCTTC CASSEDRLAGGSYNEQFF
TRBJ2-7 . many TRBV12-3/TRBV12-4 TGTGCCAGCAGTTTGGGGTTTACCTACGAGCAGTACTTC CASSLGFTYEQYF
TRBJ1-5 . many TRBV24-1 TGTGCCACCAGTGATGGTACAGGGATTCGTCAGCCCCAGCATTTT CATSDGTGIRQPQHF
TRBJ2-2 TRBD2 many TRBV11-2 TGTGCCAGCAGATGGGGCGGGAGGTCGACCGGGGAGCTGTTTTTT CASRWGGRSTGELFF
TRBJ2-7 TRBD2 many TRBV4-2 TGTGCCAGCAGCCAAGATCTTTTACTAGCGGGAGGTGCGAGTGAGCAGTACTTC CASSQDLLLAGGASEQYF
TRBJ1-6 . many TRBV7-3 TGTGCCAGCAGCCTCACTCCTTGGGGGGAATCACCCCTCCACTTT CASSLTPWGESPLHF
TRBJ1-1 . . TRBV3-1 TGTGCCAGCAGCCCGGGGGCGGGGGCCCTTCTTGAAGCTTTCTTT CASSPGAGALLEAFF
TRBJ1-2 . many TRBV5-5 TGTGCCAGCAGCTTTGGGCCGACCGGGGACTATGGCTACACCTTC CASSFGPTGDYGYTF
TRBJ2-1 . few TRBV30 TGTGCCTGGAGTGGGCGACAGACCGCCTACAATGAGCAGTTCTTC CAWSGRQTAYNEQFF
TRBJ1-2 . few TRBV19 TGTGCCCCCGAGGGGAGCAGGGCCCGGAGGTCCTATGGCTACACCTTC CAPEGSRARRSYGYTF
TRBJ1-4 . few TRBV27 TGTGCCAGCAGTTTATCGCTCAGAGGAGGTGAAAAACTGTTTTTT CASSLSLRGGEKLFF
TRBJ2-1 TRBD1 many TRBV7-6 TGTGCCAGCAGCTTAAACAGGGGGCGGGATGAGCAGTTCTTC CASSLNRGRDEQFF
TRBJ2-2 . few TRBV7-9 TGTGCCAGCAGCTCACAGGGCGCGAACACCGGGGAGCTGTTTTTT CASSSQGANTGELFF
TRBJ2-7 TRBD2 few TRBV20-1 TGCAGTGCTAGTAGCGGGAGCGGTTACGAGCAGTACTTC CSASSGSGYEQYF
TRBJ1-5 . . TRBV7-8 TGTGCCAGCAGTCAAACCCGAGTTGGCAGCAATCAGCCCCAGCATTTT CASSQTRVGSNQPQHF
TRBJ2-5 TRBD2 many TRBV10-3 TGTGCCATCAGTGTGGGGACTAGCGGGACCCAAGAGACCCAGTACTTC CAISVGTSGTQETQYF
TRBJ2-7 TRBD1 few TRBV12-3/TRBV12-4 TGTGCCAGCAGCCACGGACAGGGGTCATACGAGCAGTACTTC CASSHGQGSYEQYF
TRBJ2-1 TRBD2 few TRBV6-6 TGTGCCAGCAGCTTTACTAGCGGGAGCAGTCATGAGCAGTTCTTC CASSFTSGSSHEQFF
TRBJ2-1 TRBD2 many TRBV18 TGTGCCAGCTCATCTCCGGGACTAGCGGTCTTAGGCGATGAGCAGTTCTTC CASSSPGLAVLGDEQFF
TRBJ2-6 . many TRBV18 TGTGCCAGCTCACCCTTTGGGAGGACTACTGGGGCCAACGTCCTGACTTTC CASSPFGRTTGANVLTF
TRBJ2-2 TRBD1 . TRBV29-1 TGCAGCGTCAGGGGGCCGAACACCGGGGAGCTGTTTTTT CSVRGPNTGELFF
TRBJ2-3 . many TRBV11-2 TGTGCCAGCAGCCCCTTCCTGGTGGGCACAGATACGCAGTATTTT CASSPFLVGTDTQYF
TRBJ2-6 . many TRBV28 TGTGCCAGCAGTCCCGGGGAAGAGGCGGGAACTTTCTCTGGGGCCAACGTCCTGACTTTC CASSPGEEAGTFSGANVLTF
TRBJ1-2 . few TRBV2 TGTGCCAGCTCCCCGGAGGGGAGGTACTATGGCTACACCTTC CASSPEGRYYGYTF
TRBJ1-6 . . TRBV7-2 TGTGCCAGCAGCCCCTGGGCGGGCCCCTATAATTCACCCCTCCACTTT CASSPWAGPYNSPLHF
TRBJ2-4 TRBD1 many TRBV18 TGTGCCAGCTCACCAGACCAGGGGGCGTCAATCCAAAGAGCCAAAAACATTCAGTACTTC CASSPDQGASIQRAKNIQYF
TRBJ2-6 . many TRBV29-1 TGCAGCGCTGTAGCTGGGGCCAACGTCCTGACTTTC CSAVAGANVLTF
TRBJ2-6 . many TRBV12-3/TRBV12-4 TGTGCCAGCAGTTCTACCGGGTCCTACTCTGGGGCCAACGTCCTGACTTTC CASSSTGSYSGANVLTF
TRBJ2-7 TRBD2 many TRBV5-1 TGCGCCAGCAGCTTGCCGGGAGGATACGAGCAGTACTTC CASSLPGGYEQYF
TRBJ1-1 . many TRBV5-1 TGCGCCAGCAGCTTGGGTCGCGGTCGGACTGAAGCTTTCTTT CASSLGRGRTEAFF
TRBJ2-7 TRBD2 many TRBV11-3 TGTGCCAGCAGCTTAGGCAGCGGGAGAAGGAACGAGCAGTACTTC CASSLGSGRRNEQYF
TRBJ2-7 TRBD2 many TRBV14 TGTGCCAGCAGCCCGGAGACTAGCGGGAGCCACGAGCAGTACTTC CASSPETSGSHEQYF
TRBJ2-3 TRBD2 many TRBV19 TGTGCCAGTAGTCGTCGACTAGCGGGAGCTGCAGATACGCAGTATTTT CASSRRLAGAADTQYF
TRBJ2-3 . few TRBV11-2 TGTGCCAGCGGCGCGGGGCCCACAGATACGCAGTATTTT CASGAGPTDTQYF
TRBJ1-5 TRBD1 . TRBV6-1 TGTGCCAGCAGTGAAGCGCGGGGACAGGGGGCAGGTAGCAATCAGCCCCAGCATTTT CASSEARGQGAGSNQPQHF
TRBJ2-7 . many TRBV15 TGTGCCACCAGCAAGGACCTCTACGAGCAGTACTTC CATSKDLYEQYF